A single sample is the source of the 5 T cell receptor beta chains below, sequenced in a study of cytomegalovirus exposure and HLA in healthy donors. Vbeta (60) and Jbeta (13) primers were used in the PCR. The protocol was immunoSEQ multiplex PCR, while the TCRdb copy is restricted to in-frame clones and leaves out a portion. The table has some 150,000 clones, roughly 77% seen once; the top ten hold approximately 3.7%. Sequences were obtained from PBMCs. These receptors came from a human donor in good health.

The J gene is TRBJ1-4, the V gene TRBV18; D is unresolved. Between the trimmed V and J ends, which lost 3 bases and 1 base, there was a span of 12 bases. Per the germline V gene, CDR1 is KGHSH and CDR2 is LQKENI. The CDR3 has 16 residues. The chain's CDR3 is CASSPPGEGTNEKLFF. CDR3 in DNA: TGTGCCAGCTCACCGCCCGGGGAGGGAACTAATGAAAAACTGTTTTTT.

The rearrangement uses TRBV15 and TRBJ1-3; D might be TRBD1 (5 bases). From germline, CDR1 is LNHNV and CDR2 YYDKDF (reference sequence). Deletions cut 0 bases from V and 1 base from J, with 7 bases between. The CDR3 is made up of 15 amino acids. The CDR3 region is CATSRDGGSGNTIYF. DNA of the CDR3: TGTGCCACCAGCAGAGACGGGGGATCTGGAAACACCATATATTTT. Using reference TRBV15 and TRBJ1-3 for the parts outside the CDR3, the full variable domain is DAMVIQNPRYQVTQFGKPVTLSCSQTLNHNVMYWYQQKSSQAPKLLFHYYDKDFNNEADTPDNFQSRRPNTSFCFLDIRSPGLGDTAMYLCATSRDGGSGNTIYFGEGSWLTVV.

This chain joins TRBV6-6 and TRBJ1-2; 10 bases line up with TRBD1. The V and J ends lost 6 bases and 7 bases, in that order; junction bases with no gene match: 8. CDR3 length: 14 residues. Per the germline V gene, CDR1 is MNHNY and CDR2 is SVGAGI (reference sequence). CDR3 bases: TGTGCCAGCAGCCCGGGACAGGGGAGAGGTGGCTACACCTTC. The encoded protein is CASSPGQGRGGYTF.

The rearrangement uses TRBV19 and TRBJ1-1, with D perhaps matching TRBD1 (5 bases). There are 17 residues in the CDR3. Per the germline V gene, CDR1 is LNHDA and CDR2 is SQIVND (reference sequence). Trimming removed 5 bases at V and 0 bases at J, with 19 bases between. The CDR3: CASSATSGLLMNTEAFF. The CDR3 nucleotides are TGTGCCAGTAGTGCCACCTCGGGACTACTAATGAACACTGAAGCTTTCTTT.

The chain uses TRBV9 and TRBJ2-7; D perhaps matches TRBD1 (5 bases). V was shortened by 4 bases and J by 5 bases, with 16 bases between the two germline ends. In germline, CDR1 is SGDLS, CDR2 YYNGEE. The CDR3 is 14 residues long. CDR3 sequence (DNA): TGTGCCAGCAGCACCCAACAGTGGGGCAACGAGCAGTACTTC. This translates into CASSTQQWGNEQYF.